This T cell receptor beta chain emerged from a study of Graves' ophthalmopathy and Graves' hyperthyroidism. Study-level results: For separating ophthalmopathy from stable hyperthyroidism, a 13-signature model gave approximately 90% sensitivity and around 76% specificity. With just over 70% sensitivity and roughly 72% specificity, the model predicted ophthalmopathy progression.

On this clonotype: No antigen is known for it.

Ophthalmopathy donors' eye disease showed moderate-to-severe activity, CAS of at least 3, NOSPECS of at least 4 and duration under 3 months. As the template, RNA transcripts were used to amplify TCR beta CDR3 regions. The first round was an RT-PCR with HTBI primers, and the second round was a multiplex PCR. TCRdb redid the calling of the multiplex PCR reads with MiXCR, one entry per CDR3 protein. The table shows about 700,000 distinct CDR3 sequences, with over 40% occurring only once. Trimming pared 2 bases from V and 8 bases from J, leaving 9 bases between. This CDR3 comprises 13 residues. Germline CDR1 is SGHTA and CDR2 is FQGNSA.

The clonotype was recovered from an adult man with Graves' ophthalmopathy. The rearrangement uses TRBV7-2 and TRBJ2-2; D could derive from TRBD1 or TRBD2 (5 bases each). The sequenced sample was peripheral blood. DNA for the CDR3: TGTGCCAGCAGCTTACAGCGGACAGGGGAGCTGTTTTTT. Its protein product is CASSLQRTGELFF.